This T cell receptor (beta chain) was recorded in a study of identical twins. TCRdb passed the 5' RACE reads through MiXCR, listing each CDR3 protein once. There are about 550,000 distinct CDR3 sequences in the sample; 20% to 25% occur only once, and about 0.48% lies in the top ten. This clonotype has more than one count but fewer than ten. Antigen specificity is unknown. V was trimmed by 1 base and J by 1 base, leaving 9 bases between them. From germline, CDR1 is SGHDN and CDR2 FVKESK. The CDR3 contains 15 residues. Findings and caveats of the study: Abundant cord blood beta clonotypes carried fewer insertions; memory repertoires showed none. Zero-insertion analyses might be partly confounded by invariant T cells like MAIT and iNKT.

The same data also went into a second study, on yellow fever vaccine responses in identical twins.

This clonotype originated in a woman between 18 and 30 years old in good health. The chain couples TRBV14 to TRBJ2-3; a weak D match, TRBD2 (5 bases). What was sequenced was CD4+ T cells sorted from blood. The CDR3 nucleotides are TGTGCCAGCAGCCAAGGAGGGTTGGGCACAGATACGCAGTATTTT. Its protein is CASSQGGLGTDTQYF.